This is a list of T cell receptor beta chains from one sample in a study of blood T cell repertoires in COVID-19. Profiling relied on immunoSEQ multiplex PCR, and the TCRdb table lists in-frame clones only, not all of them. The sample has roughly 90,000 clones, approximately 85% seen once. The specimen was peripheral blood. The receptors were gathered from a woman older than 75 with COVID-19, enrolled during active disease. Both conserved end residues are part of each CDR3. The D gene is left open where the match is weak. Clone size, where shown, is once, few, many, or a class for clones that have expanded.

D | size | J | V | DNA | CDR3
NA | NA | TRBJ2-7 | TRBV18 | TGTGCCAGCTCACCTGGGGCCGAGCAGTACTTC | CASSPGAEQYF
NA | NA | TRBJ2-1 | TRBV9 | TGTGCCAGCAGCGTAGCGCGGGATCGCTCCTACAATGAGCAGTTCTTC | CASSVARDRSYNEQFF
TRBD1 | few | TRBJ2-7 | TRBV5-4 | TGTGCCAGCAGCTTTACAGGGGGCGACGAGCAGTACTTC | CASSFTGGDEQYF
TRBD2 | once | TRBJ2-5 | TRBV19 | TGTGCCAGTAGTATAGTAGCTAGCGGGGGGCTCAGAGGGGAGACCCAGTACTTC | CASSIVASGGLRGETQYF
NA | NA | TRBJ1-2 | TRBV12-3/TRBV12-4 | TGTGCCAGCAGCCCCGGGGTAGCTGGCTACACCTTC | CASSPGVAGYTF
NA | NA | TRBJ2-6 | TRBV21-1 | TGTGCCAGCAGCAAATCGGGCCCAGGACAGGGGAGTTACTCTGGGGCCAACGTCCTGACTTTC | CASSKSGPGQGSYSGANVLTF
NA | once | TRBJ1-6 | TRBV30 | TGTGCCTGGGGGAGACAGATGAATTATTATAATTCACCCCTCCACTTT | CAWGRQMNYYNSPLHF
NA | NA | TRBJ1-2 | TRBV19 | TGTGCCACATTTTCGACAGAGGCTAACTATGGCTACACCTTC | CATFSTEANYGYTF
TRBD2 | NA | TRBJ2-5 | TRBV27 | TGTGCCAGCAGTTCGGGACTAGCGGGAGATTGGGAGACCCAGTACTTC | CASSSGLAGDWETQYF
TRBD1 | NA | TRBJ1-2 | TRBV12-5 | TGTGCTAGTGGTCCCGGACAGGCGGAATTCTATGGCTACACCTTC | CASGPGQAEFYGYTF
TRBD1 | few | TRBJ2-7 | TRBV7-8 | TGTGCCAGCAGCTTAGACGCGACAGGGTTTTCCTACGAGCAGTACTTC | CASSLDATGFSYEQYF
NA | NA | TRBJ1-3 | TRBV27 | TGTGCCAGCAGGAGACAGGAGTCGAACACCATATATTTT | CASRRQESNTIYF
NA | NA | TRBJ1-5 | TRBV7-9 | TGTGCCAGCAGCGCAGAACAGGGTCCCAATCAGCCCCAGCATTTT | CASSAEQGPNQPQHF
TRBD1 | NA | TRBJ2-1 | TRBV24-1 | TGTGCCACCAGTGACTACAGGGGGTCCCCCTCACATGAGCAGTTCTTC | CATSDYRGSPSHEQFF
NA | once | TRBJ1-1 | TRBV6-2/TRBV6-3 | TGTGCCAGCAGTTACATGGGGACTAGCATGAACACTGAAGCTTTCTTT | CASSYMGTSMNTEAFF
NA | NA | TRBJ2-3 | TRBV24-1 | TGTGCCACCAGTGAGGCAGGGCGCACAGATACGCAGTATTTT | CATSEAGRTDTQYF
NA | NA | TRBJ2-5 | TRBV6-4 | TGTGCCAGCAGTGACTCGAGAGGAGAGACCCAGTACTTC | CASSDSRGETQYF
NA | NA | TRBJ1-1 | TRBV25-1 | TGTGCCAGCACAATTAGAGGATCCCCTGAAGCTTTCTTT | CASTIRGSPEAFF
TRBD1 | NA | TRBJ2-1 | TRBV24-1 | TGTGCCACCAGTGATTCCCGGACAGGGCGCGGCTACAATGAGCAGTTCTTC | CATSDSRTGRGYNEQFF
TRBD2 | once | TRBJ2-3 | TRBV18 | TGTGCCAGCTCACCTTGGACTAGCGGGGGATCAGATACGCAGTATTTT | CASSPWTSGGSDTQYF
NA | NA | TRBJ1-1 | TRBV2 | TGTGCCAGCAGTGATATGGGTCCGGGAGTCTGGACTGAAGCTTTCTTT | CASSDMGPGVWTEAFF
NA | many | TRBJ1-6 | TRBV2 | TGTGCCAGCAGCTTAAAAACAGGGAACAATTCACCCCTCCACTTT | CASSLKTGNNSPLHF
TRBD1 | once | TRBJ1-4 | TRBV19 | TGTGCCAGTAGTGGACAGGCCTCTAATGAAAAACTGTTTTTT | CASSGQASNEKLFF
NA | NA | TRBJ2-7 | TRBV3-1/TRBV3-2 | TGTGCCAGCAGCCACGGTTACGAGCAGTACTTC | CASSHGYEQYF
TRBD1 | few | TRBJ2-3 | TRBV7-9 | TGTGCCAGCAGCACCCCGGGACAGGGGGTTGATACGCAGTATTTT | CASSTPGQGVDTQYF
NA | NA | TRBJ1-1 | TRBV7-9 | TGTGCCAGCAGCCCAATCAGGGGTAGCACTGAAGCTTTCTTT | CASSPIRGSTEAFF
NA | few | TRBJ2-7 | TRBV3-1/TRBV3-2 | TGTGCCAGCAGCCAAGGAGGAGTTTTCAACGAGCAGTACTTC | CASSQGGVFNEQYF
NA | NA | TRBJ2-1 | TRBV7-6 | TGTGCCAGCAGCTCGCGGTTCCGGGGTAAGGCCTACAATGAGCAGTTCTTC | CASSSRFRGKAYNEQFF
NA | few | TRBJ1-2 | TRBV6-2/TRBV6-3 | TGTGCCAGCAGTTACTCGCGGGGCCGTCGTGGCTACACCTTC | CASSYSRGRRGYTF
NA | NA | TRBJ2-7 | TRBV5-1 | TGCGCCAGCAGCTTGGCGGCGGCTAGCTCCTACGAGCAGTACTTC | CASSLAAASSYEQYF
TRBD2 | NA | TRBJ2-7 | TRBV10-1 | TGCGCCAGTTTTGGGACTAGCGGGATCTCCTACGAGCAGTACTTC | CASFGTSGISYEQYF
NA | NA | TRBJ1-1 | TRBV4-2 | TGTGCCAGCAGCCAAGTAGATGTGAACACTGAAGCTTTCTTT | CASSQVDVNTEAFF
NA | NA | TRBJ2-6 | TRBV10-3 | TGTGCCACCGTCCGCTCTGGGGCCAACGTCCTGACTTTC | CATVRSGANVLTF
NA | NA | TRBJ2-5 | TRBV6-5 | TGTGCCAGCAGTTACTCGCCCGGGATCAAAGAGACCCAGTACTTC | CASSYSPGIKETQYF
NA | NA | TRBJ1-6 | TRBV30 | TGTGCCTGGAGTGTGGGGGGAACCTATAATTCACCCCTCCACTTT | CAWSVGGTYNSPLHF
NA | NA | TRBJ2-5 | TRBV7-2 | TGTGCCAGCAGCTTAATTCCGGAGACCCAGTACTTC | CASSLIPETQYF
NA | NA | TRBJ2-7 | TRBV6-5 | TGTGCCAGCAGGGGACTGGCCGACGAGCAGTACTTC | CASRGLADEQYF
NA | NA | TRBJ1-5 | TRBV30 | TGTGCCTGGAGTGAGGCAGGGCTGGTGGGGAATCAGCCCCAGCATTTT | CAWSEAGLVGNQPQHF
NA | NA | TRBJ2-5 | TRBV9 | TGTGCCAGCAGCGTAGGTGGGGGGATAGAGACCCAGTACTTC | CASSVGGGIETQYF
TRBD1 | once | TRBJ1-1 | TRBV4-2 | TGTGCCAGCAGCCAAGGGACAGGGAGGGACACTGAAGCTTTCTTT | CASSQGTGRDTEAFF
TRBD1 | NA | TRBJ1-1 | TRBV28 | TGTGCCAGCAGATTAGGGGGGGGCTCGGACAGGGGTGAAGCTTTCTTT | CASRLGGGSDRGEAFF
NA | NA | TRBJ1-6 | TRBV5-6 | TGTGCCAGCAGCCAAACAGGGCTCAGCTCCTATAATTCACCCCTCCACTTT | CASSQTGLSSYNSPLHF
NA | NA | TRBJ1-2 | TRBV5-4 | TGTGCCAGCAGCTTGGGGACTGGTCTTTCGGGCTACACCTTC | CASSLGTGLSGYTF
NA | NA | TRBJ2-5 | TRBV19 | TGTGCCAGTAGTATAGGTTTTGGGAGCTTCCTCCGTCAAGAGACCCAGTACTTC | CASSIGFGSFLRQETQYF
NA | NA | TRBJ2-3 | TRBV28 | TGTGCCAGCAGTTGGATGCAGGGGAGCTACACAGATACGCAGTATTTT | CASSWMQGSYTDTQYF
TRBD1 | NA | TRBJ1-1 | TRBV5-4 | TGTGCCAGCAGCAGCCCGACAGGGATTGTCACTGAAGCTTTCTTT | CASSSPTGIVTEAFF
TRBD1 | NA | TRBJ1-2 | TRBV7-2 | TGTGCCAGCAGCCTAACAGGGGGAAATGGCTACACCTTC | CASSLTGGNGYTF
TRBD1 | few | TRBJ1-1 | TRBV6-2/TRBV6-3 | TGTGCCAGCAGTTTGGACAGGGCGAACACTGAAGCTTTCTTT | CASSLDRANTEAFF
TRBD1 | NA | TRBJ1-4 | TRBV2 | TGTGCCAGCAGTTTCCGGACAGGGGAGGAAAAACTGTTTTTT | CASSFRTGEEKLFF
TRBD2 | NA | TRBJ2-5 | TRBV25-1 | TGTGCCACCGCCGGACTAGCGGGAGTACTAGAGACCCAGTACTTC | CATAGLAGVLETQYF
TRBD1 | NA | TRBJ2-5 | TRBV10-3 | TGTGCCATCAGTGGGGGAACAGGGGGCGACGAGACCCAGTACTTC | CAISGGTGGDETQYF
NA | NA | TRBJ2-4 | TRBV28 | TGTGCCAGCGGACTACTAGCCAAAAACATTCAGTACTTC | CASGLLAKNIQYF